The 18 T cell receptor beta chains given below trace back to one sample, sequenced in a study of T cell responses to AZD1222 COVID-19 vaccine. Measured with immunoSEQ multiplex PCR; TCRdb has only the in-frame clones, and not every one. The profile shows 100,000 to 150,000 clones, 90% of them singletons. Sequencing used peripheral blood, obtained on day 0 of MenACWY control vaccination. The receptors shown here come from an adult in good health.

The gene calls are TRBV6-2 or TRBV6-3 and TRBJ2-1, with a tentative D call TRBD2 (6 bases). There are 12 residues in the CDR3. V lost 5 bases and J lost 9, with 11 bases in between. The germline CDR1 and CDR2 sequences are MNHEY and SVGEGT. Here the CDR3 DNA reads TGTGCCAGCAGTCACGGGAGCAGTGAGCAGTTCTTC. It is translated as CASSHGSSEQFF.

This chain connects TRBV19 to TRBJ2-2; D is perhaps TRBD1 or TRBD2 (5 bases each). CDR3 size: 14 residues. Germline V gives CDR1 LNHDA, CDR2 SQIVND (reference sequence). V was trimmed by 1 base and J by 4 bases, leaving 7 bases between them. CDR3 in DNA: TGTGCCAGTAGTATAGCAGGGAGCACCGGGGAGCTGTTTTTT. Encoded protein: CASSIAGSTGELFF.

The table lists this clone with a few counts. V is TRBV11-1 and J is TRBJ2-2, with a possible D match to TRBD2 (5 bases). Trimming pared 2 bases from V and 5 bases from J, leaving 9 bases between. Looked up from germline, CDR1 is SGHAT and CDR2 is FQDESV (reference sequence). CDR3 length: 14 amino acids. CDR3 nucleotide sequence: TGTGCCAGCAGCTTATTGGGAGCTACCGGGGAGCTGTTTTTT. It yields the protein CASSLLGATGELFF. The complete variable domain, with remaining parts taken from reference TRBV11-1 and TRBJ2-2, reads EAEVAQSPRYKITEKSQAVAFWCDPISGHATLYWYRQILGQGPELLVQFQDESVVDDSQLPKDRFSAERLKGVDSTLKIQPAELGDSAMYLCASSLLGATGELFFGEGSRLTVL.

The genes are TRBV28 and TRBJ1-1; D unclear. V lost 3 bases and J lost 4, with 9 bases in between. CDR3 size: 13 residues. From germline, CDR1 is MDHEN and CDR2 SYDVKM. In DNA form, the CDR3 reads TGTGCCAGCAGTTTTGGGGTAAGCACTGAAGCTTTCTTT. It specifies CASSFGVSTEAFF.

The CDR3 sequence is CASSPTPGTVTGELFF. In DNA form, the CDR3 reads TGTGCCAGCAGCCCAACACCGGGGACAGTCACCGGGGAGCTGTTTTTT. The chain recombines TRBV11-2 with TRBJ2-2; 7 bases match TRBD1. V trimming: 5 bases; J trimming: 4 bases; junction bases outside the gene matches: 10. Germline V gene data show CDR1 as SGHAT and CDR2 as FQNNGV. This CDR3 has 16 residues.

CDR3 protein: CASRLPTDYGYTF. The CDR3 nucleotides are TGTGCCAGCAGACTCCCGACCGATTATGGCTACACCTTC. This chain uses TRBV28 with TRBJ1-2, with D hard to call. Trimming left V 6 bases short and J 5 bases short, with 13 bases between. The CDR3 extends over 13 amino acids. Germline V CDR1 and CDR2: MDHEN, SYDVKM.

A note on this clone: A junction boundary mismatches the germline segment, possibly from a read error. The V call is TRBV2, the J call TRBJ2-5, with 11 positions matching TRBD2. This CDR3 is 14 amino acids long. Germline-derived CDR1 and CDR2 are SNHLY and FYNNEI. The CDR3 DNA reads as TGTGCCAGCAGTGAAGAGATGGAGGGACTAGCGGATCACTTC. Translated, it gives CASSEEMEGLADHF.

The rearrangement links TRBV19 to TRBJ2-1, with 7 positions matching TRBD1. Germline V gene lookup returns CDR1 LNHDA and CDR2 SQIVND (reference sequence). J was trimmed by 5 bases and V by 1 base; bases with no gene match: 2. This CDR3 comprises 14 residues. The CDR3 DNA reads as TGTGCCAGTAGTATAGGACAGGGTAACAATGAGCAGTTCTTC. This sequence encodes CASSIGQGNNEQFF.

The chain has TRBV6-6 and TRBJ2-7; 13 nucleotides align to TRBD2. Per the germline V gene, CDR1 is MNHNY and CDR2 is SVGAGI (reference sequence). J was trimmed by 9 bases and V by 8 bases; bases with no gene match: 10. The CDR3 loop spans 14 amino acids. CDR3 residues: CASGLLAGGPLQYF. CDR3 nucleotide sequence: TGTGCCAGCGGCTTACTAGCGGGAGGGCCGTTGCAGTACTTC.

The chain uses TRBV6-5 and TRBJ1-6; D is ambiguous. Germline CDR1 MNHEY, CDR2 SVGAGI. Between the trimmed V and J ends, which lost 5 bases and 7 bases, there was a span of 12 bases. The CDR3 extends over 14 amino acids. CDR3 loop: CASSPDVWNSPLHF. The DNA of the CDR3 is TGTGCCAGCAGTCCTGACGTCTGGAATTCACCCCTCCACTTT.

The CDR3 DNA follows: TGCGCCAGCAGCTTGGATAACTATGGCTACACCTTC. Translated, it gives CASSLDNYGYTF. The chain combines TRBV5-1 with TRBJ1-2; D remains unclear. Germline assignment: CDR1 SGHRS and CDR2 YFSETQ. CDR3 length equals 12 residues. The ends were cut back, 0 bases at V and 1 base at J, with 1 base in the middle.

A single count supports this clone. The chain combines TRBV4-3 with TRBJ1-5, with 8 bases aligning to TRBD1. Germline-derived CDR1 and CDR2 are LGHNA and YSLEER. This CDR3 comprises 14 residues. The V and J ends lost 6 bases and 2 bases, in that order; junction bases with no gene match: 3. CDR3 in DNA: TGCGCCAGCAGTGAGGACAGGGGCAATCAGCCCCAGCATTTT. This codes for CASSEDRGNQPQHF.

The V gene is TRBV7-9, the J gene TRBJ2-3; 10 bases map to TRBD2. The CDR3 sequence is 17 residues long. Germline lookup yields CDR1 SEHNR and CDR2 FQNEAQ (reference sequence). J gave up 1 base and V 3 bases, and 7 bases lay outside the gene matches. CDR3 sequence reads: CASSLDSGTSGTDTQYF. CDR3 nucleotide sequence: TGTGCCAGCAGCTTGGATTCCGGGACTAGCGGCACAGATACGCAGTATTTT.

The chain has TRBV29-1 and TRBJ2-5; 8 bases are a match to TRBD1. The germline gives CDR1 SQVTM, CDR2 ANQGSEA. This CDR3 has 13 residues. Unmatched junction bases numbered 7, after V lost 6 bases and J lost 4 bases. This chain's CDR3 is CSVGGQVGETQYF. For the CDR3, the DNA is TGCAGCGTCGGGGGACAGGTTGGAGAGACCCAGTACTTC.

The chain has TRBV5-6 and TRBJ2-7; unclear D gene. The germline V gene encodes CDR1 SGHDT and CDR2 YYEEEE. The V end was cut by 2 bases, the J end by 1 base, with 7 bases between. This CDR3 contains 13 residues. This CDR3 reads CASSFGQSYEQYV. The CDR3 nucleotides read TGTGCCAGCAGCTTCGGGCAGTCCTACGAGCAGTACGTC.

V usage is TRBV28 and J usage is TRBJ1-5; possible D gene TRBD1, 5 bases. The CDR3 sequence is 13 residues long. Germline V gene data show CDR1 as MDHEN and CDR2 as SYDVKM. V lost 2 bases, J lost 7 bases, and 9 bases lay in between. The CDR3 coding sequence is TGTGCCAGCAGTTTAGGGGCCGGGCAGCCCCAGCATTTT. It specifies CASSLGAGQPQHF.

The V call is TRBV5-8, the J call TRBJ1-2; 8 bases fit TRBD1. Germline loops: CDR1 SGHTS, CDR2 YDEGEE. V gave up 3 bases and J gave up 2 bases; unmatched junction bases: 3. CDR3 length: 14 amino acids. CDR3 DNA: TGTGCCAGCAGCTGGACAGGGATGAACTATGGCTACACCTTC. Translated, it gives CASSWTGMNYGYTF.

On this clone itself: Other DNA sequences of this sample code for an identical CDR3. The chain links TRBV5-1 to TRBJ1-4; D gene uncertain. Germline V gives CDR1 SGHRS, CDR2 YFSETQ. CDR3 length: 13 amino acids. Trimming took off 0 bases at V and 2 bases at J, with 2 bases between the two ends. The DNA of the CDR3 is TGCGCCAGCAGCTTGGGGACTAATGAAAAACTGTTTTTT. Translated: CASSLGTNEKLFF.